A single sample is the source of the 22 T cell receptor beta chains below, sequenced in a study of a mutant IDH1 vaccine in newly diagnosed glioma. Time point described: week 11, during vaccination. A 20-mer mutant IDH1 peptide at 300 ug was injected subcutaneously with topical imiquimod. Antigen specificity for these receptors is unknown. Sequencing used immunoSEQ multiplex PCR; TCRdb keeps in-frame clones, though not all of them. The data contain approximately 61,000 clones, about four fifths of them singletons. The material was PBMCs, obtained from a glioma patient whose treatment included an IDH1 peptide vaccine. The receptors originated from a man between 45 and 60 years old with glioma.

The chain has TRBV2 and TRBJ2-5, with D possibly being TRBD1 (8 bases). Per germline, CDR1 SNHLY and CDR2 FYNNEI. V gave up 4 bases and J gave up 5 bases, with 29 bases separating them. The CDR3 is made up of 19 amino acids. In DNA, the CDR3 is TGTGCCAGCAGTGGAGCTCGGGGACAGGTGGCGGGAGAGAGGGAGACCCAGTACTTC. This sequence encodes CASSGARGQVAGERETQYF.

The V and J genes are TRBV2 and TRBJ1-2, with unresolved D. The CDR3 contains 13 residues. The germline V gene has CDR1 SNHLY and CDR2 FYNNEI. The germline V and J ends were trimmed by 5 bases and 2 bases, with 9 bases remaining between them. The CDR3 loop reads CASSQGRNYGYTF. The CDR3 DNA reads TGTGCCAGCAGTCAAGGACGGAACTATGGCTACACCTTC. The full variable domain, with the rest looked up from reference TRBV2 and TRBJ1-2, is EPEVTQTPSHQVTQMGQEVILRCVPISNHLYFYWYRQILGQKVEFLVSFYNNEISEKSEIFDDQFSVERPDGSNFTLKIRSTKLEDSAMYFCASSQGRNYGYTFGSGTRLTVV.

The chain employs TRBV9 and TRBJ1-2; D ambiguous. CDR3 length equals 15 residues. Germline V gene sequence: CDR1 SGDLS, CDR2 YYNGEE. V lost 4 bases and J 2 bases, leaving 15 bases between the germline ends. The DNA of the CDR3 is TGTGCCAGCAGCCCTAAAAGGACGGAGAACTATGGCTACACCTTC. It encodes CASSPKRTENYGYTF. The complete variable domain, with remaining parts taken from reference TRBV9 and TRBJ1-2, reads DSGVTQTPKHLITATGQRVTLRCSPRSGDLSVYWYQQSLDQGLQFLIQYYNGEERAKGNILERFSAQQFPDLHSELNLSSLELGDSALYFCASSPKRTENYGYTFGSGTRLTVV.

This chain uses TRBV11-2 with TRBJ2-7; 14 nucleotides match TRBD2. The V gene end was trimmed by 5 bases and the J gene end by 3 bases; junction bases not matched to a gene: 3. The CDR3 contains 15 residues. In germline, CDR1 is SGHAT, CDR2 FQNNGV. CDR3 sequence: CASSPGLAGDYEQYF. CDR3 in DNA: TGTGCCAGCAGCCCGGGACTAGCGGGAGACTACGAGCAGTACTTC.

CDR3 coding DNA: TGTGCCAGCAGCCAGGGCATTAAAGAGACCCAGTACTTC. Residues: CASSQGIKETQYF. This chain connects TRBV11-2 to TRBJ2-5; D perhaps matches TRBD1 (5 bases). The CDR3 contains 13 residues. Trimming removed 5 bases at V and 3 bases at J, with 10 bases between. Germline V lookup: CDR1 SGHAT, CDR2 FQNNGV.

The V gene is TRBV5-1, the J gene TRBJ2-7, with a weak D call TRBD2 (6 bases). The germline CDR1 and CDR2 sequences are SGHRS and YFSETQ. The CDR3 loop spans 15 amino acids. V lost 3 bases and J 5 bases, leaving 18 bases between the germline ends. The CDR3 spells CASSSGGGGSHEQYF. Here the CDR3 DNA reads TGCGCCAGCAGCTCTGGTGGTGGAGGGTCCCACGAGCAGTACTTC.

The J gene is TRBJ1-3, the V gene TRBV7-9; D uncertain. The CDR3 length is 14 residues. The germline gives CDR1 SEHNR, CDR2 FQNEAQ (reference sequence). The V end was cut by 4 bases, the J end by 0 bases, with 7 bases between. DNA of the CDR3: TGTGCCAGCAGCTGGGCGGACTCTGGAAACACCATATATTTT. Amino acid sequence: CASSWADSGNTIYF.

The rearrangement joins TRBV2 to TRBJ2-7; 7 nucleotides agree with TRBD2. V shed 3 bases, J shed 6 bases, and the junction held 8 bases outside the gene matches. The CDR3 has 14 residues. Germline V lookup: CDR1 SNHLY, CDR2 FYNNEI. The CDR3 reads CASSDGSGGSEQYF. CDR3 DNA: TGTGCCAGCAGTGACGGGTCGGGAGGTAGCGAGCAGTACTTC.

Only a few counts were recorded for this clone. The chain has TRBV4-3 and TRBJ2-5, with 11 nucleotides matching TRBD2. This CDR3 comprises 14 residues. Germline CDR1 LGHNA, CDR2 YSLEER. V trimming: 3 bases; J trimming: 5 bases; junction bases outside the gene matches: 2. The CDR3 spells CASSQLAGGETQYF. For the CDR3, the DNA is TGCGCCAGCAGCCAGTTAGCGGGGGGGGAGACCCAGTACTTC.

This clone was counted a few times. The chain employs TRBV6-7 and TRBJ1-5; the D is unclear. TRBV6-7 is assigned to the ORF class and has an uncertain function. The CDR3 spans 17 residues. Trimming took off 2 bases at V and 11 bases at J, with 25 bases between the two ends. The CDR3 coding sequence is TGTGCCAGCAGTTACGGCCGAGGAAACGGAATAGCAAGGGCCCAGCATTTT. This translates into CASSYGRGNGIARAQHF.

The chain is built from TRBV19 and TRBJ1-5; TRBD1 is a possible D gene (6 bases). The germline V gene encodes CDR1 LNHDA and CDR2 SQIVND (reference sequence). Trimming stripped 3 bases from V and 5 bases from J, with 11 bases between. The CDR3 is 14 residues long. The CDR3 nucleotides read TGTGCCAGTAGTATGAACAGGGTGGATCAGCCCCAGCATTTT. It specifies CASSMNRVDQPQHF. The entire variable domain, with the rest obtained from reference TRBV19 and TRBJ1-5, is as follows: DGGITQSPKYLFRKEGQNVTLSCEQNLNHDAMYWYRQDPGQGLRLIYYSQIVNDFQKGDIAEGYSVSREKKESFPLTVTSAQKNPTAFYLCASSMNRVDQPQHFGDGTRLSIL.

This clone was counted a single time. The rearrangement joins TRBV9 to TRBJ2-1, with D uncertain. The V gene's germline CDR1 is SGDLS and CDR2 YYNGEE. There are 12 residues in the CDR3. Trimming took 0 bases from V and 10 from J, leaving 8 bases between them. CDR3 nucleotide sequence: TGTGCCAGCAGCGTAGGGGAAGGGGAGCAGTTCTTC. This sequence encodes CASSVGEGEQFF.

V gene TRBV19 combines with J gene TRBJ1-1, with D possibly TRBD1 on 5 matching bases. The V and J ends lost 1 base and 6 bases respectively, with 12 bases between them. The length of the CDR3 is 14 residues. From germline, CDR1 is LNHDA and CDR2 SQIVND (reference sequence). CDR3 sequence (DNA): TGTGCCAGTAGTATAGGGTCGGGGCTCTCTGAAGCTTTCTTT. It codes for CASSIGSGLSEAFF.

The chain has TRBV29-1 and TRBJ2-7; a weak D match, TRBD2 (6 bases). V was shortened by 7 bases and J by 3 bases, with 16 bases between the two germline ends. Germline lookup yields CDR1 SQVTM and CDR2 ANQGSEA. There are 13 residues in the CDR3. The CDR3, as DNA: TGCAGCGCTAAGGAGGGCGCGGGCTACGAGCAGTACTTC. Translating it yields CSAKEGAGYEQYF.

V gene TRBV2 combines with J gene TRBJ1-1; D remains ambiguous. The CDR3 has 11 amino acids. Per the germline V gene, CDR1 is SNHLY and CDR2 is FYNNEI. The V end was cut by 8 bases, the J end by 7 bases, with 11 bases between. CDR3 sequence (DNA): TGTGCCAGCGGCCTAGGCCTTGAAGCTTTCTTT. This translates into CASGLGLEAFF.

This clone was observed once. This chain connects TRBV2 to TRBJ1-2; maybe TRBD1 (5 bases). CDR3 length: 11 amino acids. Trimming removed 3 bases at V and 12 bases at J, with 11 bases between. Looked up from germline, CDR1 is SNHLY and CDR2 is FYNNEI. The DNA for the CDR3 is TGTGCCAGCAGTGATCAGGGAGGTGACACCTTC. Protein product: CASSDQGGDTF.

The chain joins TRBV7-2 to TRBJ2-1, with D hard to call. The CDR3 covers 11 residues. V lost 5 bases to trimming and J lost 6 bases, with 5 bases between them. From germline, CDR1 is SGHTA and CDR2 FQGNSA. The CDR3 reads CASSRLNEQFF. CDR3 bases: TGTGCCAGCAGCCGCCTCAATGAGCAGTTCTTC.

V gene TRBV13 combines with J gene TRBJ2-7; perhaps TRBD1 as D (7 bases). The length of the CDR3 is 13 residues. Trimming cost V 5 bases and J 3 bases, with 11 bases left between them. CDR1 is PRHDT and CDR2 is FYEKMQ in the germline V gene (reference sequence). The CDR3 region is CASSAGQLYEQYF. CDR3 nucleotides: TGTGCCAGCAGCGCGGGACAGCTCTACGAGCAGTACTTC.

This clone has only a few counts. The rearrangement joins TRBV7-9 to TRBJ1-1; tentative D call: TRBD1 (5 bases). Germline CDR1 and CDR2: SEHNR and FQNEAQ (reference sequence). The V end was cut by 4 bases, the J end by 5 bases, with 14 bases between. This CDR3 comprises 14 residues. CDR3: CASSSDTGGTEAFF. CDR3 nucleotides: TGTGCCAGCAGCTCAGATACCGGGGGGACTGAAGCTTTCTTT.

The gene calls are TRBV7-2 and TRBJ1-1; D unresolved. Germline V lookup: CDR1 SGHTA, CDR2 FQGNSA. V was trimmed by 5 bases and J by 0 bases, leaving 10 bases between them. This CDR3 is 14 amino acids long. Written as DNA, the CDR3 is TGTGCCAGCAGCCCCGAAACGGTGAACACTGAAGCTTTCTTT. It yields the protein CASSPETVNTEAFF.

This chain joins TRBV6-1 and TRBJ1-5; no definite D call. The CDR3 spans 16 residues. In germline, CDR1 is MNHNS, CDR2 SASEGT. V shed 0 bases and J shed 0 bases, with 9 bases lying between them. CDR3 sequence: CASSEAQTFSNQPQHF. The CDR3 DNA reads TGTGCCAGCAGTGAAGCGCAAACCTTTAGCAATCAGCCCCAGCATTTT.

V and J are TRBV4-3 and TRBJ1-2; D not resolved. V lost 0 bases, J lost 8 bases, and 16 bases lay in between. CDR3 length: 15 residues. Germline V gene sequence: CDR1 LGHNA, CDR2 YSLEER. The DNA of the CDR3 is TGCGCCAGCAGCCAAGATTCGGGCCTACCGGGGGGCTACACCTTC. This gives the protein CASSQDSGLPGGYTF.